One and the same sample provided the 16 T cell receptor beta chains below, sequenced in a study of cytomegalovirus exposure and HLA in healthy donors. With 60 Vbeta and 13 Jbeta primers, the PCR was carried out. Generated by immunoSEQ multiplex PCR, the TCRdb table keeps only in-frame clones and is missing some. In total, the table holds 150,000 to 200,000 clones. The sample comprised PBMCs. The receptors originated from a woman aged 18-29 years in good health and CMV-seropositive.

This rearrangement joins TRBV27 to TRBJ1-1; the D gene is possibly TRBD1 (6 bases). Between the trimmed V and J ends, which lost 5 bases and 5 bases, there was a span of 18 bases. This CDR3 comprises 15 residues. The germline CDR1 and CDR2 sequences are MNHEY and SMNVEV (reference sequence). CDR3 residues: CASSKAAGAVTEAFF. CDR3 in DNA: TGTGCCAGCAGTAAAGCGGCAGGGGCTGTGACTGAAGCTTTCTTT.

The rearrangement links TRBV21-1 to TRBJ2-5; no check of the table's D call, TRBD2, against the DNA was made. TRBV21-1 is a documented pseudogene. The CDR3 has 11 amino acids. DNA of the CDR3: TGTGCCAGCAGCCGGGGGGAGACCCAGTACTTC. Translation gives CASSRGETQYF.

This chain connects TRBV7-9 to TRBJ1-2; 7 bases fit TRBD1. Per the germline V gene, CDR1 is SEHNR and CDR2 is FQNEAQ (reference sequence). The CDR3 contains 17 residues. The ends lost 2 bases at V and 0 bases at J; junction bases unmatched: 9. Here the CDR3 reads CASSLSGTETSNYGYTF. The CDR3, as DNA: TGTGCCAGCAGCTTATCGGGGACAGAGACATCTAACTATGGCTACACCTTC.

V gene TRBV6-1 combines with J gene TRBJ2-1, with TRBD2 matching 9 bases. In germline, CDR1 is MNHNS, CDR2 SASEGT. With 7 bases clipped from V and 8 bases from J, the junction kept 6 bases outside the gene matches. The CDR3 spans 13 residues. For the CDR3, the DNA is TGTGCCAGCAAGGGACTAGCTGTGGATGAGCAGTTCTTC. Its protein is CASKGLAVDEQFF.

V and J are TRBV18 and TRBJ1-2; the D gene is possibly TRBD1 (5 bases). The V end was cut by 8 bases, the J end by 3 bases, with 19 bases between. This CDR3 has 15 residues. Germline lookup yields CDR1 KGHSH and CDR2 LQKENI. The CDR3 reads CASPLRGQNHYGYTF. Here the CDR3 DNA reads TGTGCCAGCCCACTTAGGGGCCAGAATCACTATGGCTACACCTTC.

The CDR3 here is CASSTRDFDTQYF. CDR3 coding DNA: TGTGCCAGCAGCACCAGGGATTTCGATACGCAGTATTTT. The chain combines TRBV13 with TRBJ2-3, with D possibly being TRBD1 (5 bases). CDR3 length: 13 amino acids. Germline CDR1 is PRHDT and CDR2 is FYEKMQ (reference sequence). Trimming pared 5 bases from V and 6 bases from J, leaving 12 bases between.

The rearrangement links TRBV4-3 to TRBJ1-2, with 10 bases identical to TRBD1. The CDR3 covers 16 residues. The ends lost 1 base at V and 2 bases at J; junction bases unmatched: 4. CDR1 and CDR2 (germline): LGHNA, YSLEER. The CDR3 region is CASSQAPGQGNYGYTF. The CDR3 region has the DNA TGCGCCAGCAGCCAAGCACCGGGACAGGGGAACTATGGCTACACCTTC.

The chain uses TRBV18 and TRBJ1-2, with TRBD1 matching 7 bases. Looked up from germline, CDR1 is KGHSH and CDR2 is LQKENI. This CDR3 spans 14 amino acids. The V gene end was trimmed by 3 bases and the J gene end by 3 bases; junction bases not matched to a gene: 4. The CDR3 region is CASSPGTEHYGYTF. The CDR3 nucleotides are TGTGCCAGCTCACCCGGGACAGAACACTATGGCTACACCTTC.

Turning to this clone: Other DNA sequences in the same sample also yield this CDR3. The rearrangement uses TRBV6-5 and TRBJ1-2; 7 bases map to TRBD1. The V segment lost 2 bases and the J segment 4 bases; nucleotides outside the gene matches: 10. There are 16 residues in the CDR3. CDR1 is MNHEY, CDR2 SVGAGI, per germline. The CDR3 DNA follows: TGTGCCAGCAGTTACAGCGAGGGGGCGTCTAGCTATGGCTACACCTTC. Translating it yields CASSYSEGASSYGYTF.

The chain combines TRBV7-7 with TRBJ2-3; TRBD1 matches at 8 bases. CDR1 SSHAT and CDR2 FNYEAQ come from the germline V gene (reference sequence). V lost 5 bases, J lost 1 base, and 5 bases stayed unmatched. This CDR3 contains 15 residues. The CDR3, as DNA: TGTGCCAGCAGCGTCACAGGGGGGCGCACAGATACGCAGTATTTT. It codes for CASSVTGGRTDTQYF. Drawing the rest from reference TRBV7-7 and TRBJ2-3, the complete variable domain is GAGVSQSPRYKVTKRGQDVTLRCDPISSHATLYWYQQALGQGPEFLTYFNYEAQPDKSGLPSDRFSAERPEGSISTLTIQRTEQRDSAMYRCASSVTGGRTDTQYFGPGTRLTVL.

The V gene is TRBV5-6, the J gene TRBJ2-5, with 11 nucleotides matching TRBD2. Germline V gene sequence: CDR1 SGHDT, CDR2 YYEEEE. CDR3 length: 14 residues. V lost 2 bases to trimming and J lost 5 bases; unmatched junction nucleotides: 2. The CDR3 nucleotides are TGTGCCAGCAGCTTCATAGCGGGAGGGGAGACCCAGTACTTC. Translated, it gives CASSFIAGGETQYF.

The rearrangement joins TRBV6-1 to TRBJ2-2, with 11 nucleotides matching TRBD1. CDR3 length equals 16 residues. V dropped 4 bases and J dropped 6; count of bases not matched to a gene: 7. Germline V lookup: CDR1 MNHNS, CDR2 SASEGT. DNA for the CDR3: TGTGCCAGCAGTGCGGGACAGGGGGGCGCGGCCGGGGAGCTGTTTTTT. Translation gives CASSAGQGGAAGELFF.

This rearrangement joins TRBV6-5 to TRBJ2-7, with 9 bases that match TRBD1. J lost 1 base, V lost 6 bases, and 7 bases had no gene match. In germline, CDR1 is MNHEY, CDR2 SVGAGI. This CDR3 has 15 amino acids. Here the CDR3 reads CASSQIGTGSYEQYF. CDR3 DNA: TGTGCCAGCAGCCAAATCGGGACAGGGTCCTACGAGCAGTACTTC.

This chain uses TRBV29-1 with TRBJ2-3; D not certain. The CDR3 has 13 residues. V lost 0 bases and J 5 bases, leaving 9 bases between the germline ends. CDR1 and CDR2 (germline): SQVTM, ANQGSEA. The CDR3, as DNA: TGCAGCGTTGAAGAGCCAGGAATAGATACGCAGTATTTT. Residues: CSVEEPGIDTQYF.

This chain links TRBV7-9 with TRBJ2-1; 8 nucleotides match TRBD1. The V segment lost 4 bases and the J segment 7 bases; nucleotides outside the gene matches: 12. CDR1 and CDR2 (germline): SEHNR, FQNEAQ (reference sequence). This CDR3 comprises 16 residues. The CDR3 spells CASSSLGRGQGNEQFF. The CDR3 DNA reads TGTGCCAGCAGCTCACTGGGCAGGGGGCAAGGGAATGAGCAGTTCTTC.

V gene TRBV2 combines with J gene TRBJ2-2; D is perhaps TRBD2 (6 bases). Trimming removed 8 bases from V and 3 bases from J, with 10 bases in between. Germline loops: CDR1 SNHLY, CDR2 FYNNEI. This CDR3 is built from 13 residues. For the CDR3, the DNA is TGTGCCAGCGGGACTTATGACACCGGGGAGCTGTTTTTT. Translating gives CASGTYDTGELFF.